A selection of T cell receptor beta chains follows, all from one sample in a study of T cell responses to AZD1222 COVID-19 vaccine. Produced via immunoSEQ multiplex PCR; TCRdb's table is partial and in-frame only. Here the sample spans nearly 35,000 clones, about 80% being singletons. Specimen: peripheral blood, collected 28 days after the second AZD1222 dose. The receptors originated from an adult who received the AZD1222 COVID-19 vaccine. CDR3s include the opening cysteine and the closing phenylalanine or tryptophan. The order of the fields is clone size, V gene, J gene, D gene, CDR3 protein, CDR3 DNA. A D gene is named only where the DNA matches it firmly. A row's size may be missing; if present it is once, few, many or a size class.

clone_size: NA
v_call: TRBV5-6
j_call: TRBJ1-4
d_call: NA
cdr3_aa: CASSPGTLVHEKLFF
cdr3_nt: TGTGCCAGCAGCCCCGGGACACTCGTCCATGAAAAACTGTTTTTT

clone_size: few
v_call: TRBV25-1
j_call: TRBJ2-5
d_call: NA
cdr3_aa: CASSEFLSGEYQETQYF
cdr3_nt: TGTGCCAGCAGCGAGTTCCTGAGCGGAGAGTACCAAGAGACCCAGTACTTC

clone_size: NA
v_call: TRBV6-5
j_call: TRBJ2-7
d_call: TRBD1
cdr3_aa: CASSTDRGPYEQYF
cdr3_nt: TGTGCCAGCAGTACGGACAGGGGCCCCTACGAGCAGTACTTC

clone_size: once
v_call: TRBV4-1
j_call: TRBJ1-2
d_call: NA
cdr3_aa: CASSQGDVKNYGYTF
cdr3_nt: TGCGCCAGCAGCCAAGGGGATGTTAAGAACTATGGCTACACCTTC

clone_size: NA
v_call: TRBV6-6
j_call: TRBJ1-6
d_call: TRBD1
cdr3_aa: CASRRTGDGSPLHF
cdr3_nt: TGTGCCAGCAGAAGGACAGGGGATGGGTCACCCCTCCACTTT

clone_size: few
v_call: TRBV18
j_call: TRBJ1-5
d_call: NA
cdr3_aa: CASSPGTQNQPQHF
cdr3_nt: TGTGCCAGCTCACCCGGGACACAGAATCAGCCCCAGCATTTT

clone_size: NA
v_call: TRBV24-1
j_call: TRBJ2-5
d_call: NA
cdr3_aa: CATSDQTGSGETQYF
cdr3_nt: TGTGCCACCAGTGACCAAACCGGGAGTGGAGAGACCCAGTACTTC

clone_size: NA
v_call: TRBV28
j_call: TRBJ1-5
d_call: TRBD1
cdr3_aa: CASRIYRGQGQPQHF
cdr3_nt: TGTGCCAGCAGAATTTACAGGGGGCAGGGTCAGCCCCAGCATTTT

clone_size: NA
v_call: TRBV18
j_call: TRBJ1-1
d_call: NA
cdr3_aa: CASSPPAGLGTEAFF
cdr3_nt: TGTGCCAGCTCACCACCGGCGGGGTTGGGCACTGAAGCTTTCTTT

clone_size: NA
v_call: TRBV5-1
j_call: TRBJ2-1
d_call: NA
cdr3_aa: CASSLGTAITRRVSYNEQFF
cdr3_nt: TGCGCCAGCAGCTTGGGCACCGCAATAACTAGGAGGGTTTCATACAATGAGCAGTTCTTC

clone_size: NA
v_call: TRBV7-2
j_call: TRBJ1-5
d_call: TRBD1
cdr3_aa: CASSLKTGGGQPQHF
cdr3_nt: TGTGCCAGCAGCTTAAAGACAGGGGGGGGACAGCCCCAGCATTTT

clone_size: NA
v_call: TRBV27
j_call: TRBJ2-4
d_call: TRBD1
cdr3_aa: CASSPRQGGAIQYF
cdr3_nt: TGTGCCAGCAGTCCCCGACAGGGGGGTGCCATTCAGTACTTC

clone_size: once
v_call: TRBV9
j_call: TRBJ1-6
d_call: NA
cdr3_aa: CASSVSLGSSYNSPLHF
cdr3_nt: TGTGCCAGCAGCGTATCTTTGGGTAGCTCCTATAATTCACCCCTCCACTTT

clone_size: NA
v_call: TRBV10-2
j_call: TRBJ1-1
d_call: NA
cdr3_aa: CASSGQTANTEAFF
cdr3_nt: TGCGCCAGCAGTGGGCAGACAGCGAACACTGAAGCTTTCTTT

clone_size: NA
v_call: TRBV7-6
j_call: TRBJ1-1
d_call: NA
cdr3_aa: CASSADSNTEAFF
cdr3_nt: TGTGCCAGCAGCGCGGACAGCAACACTGAAGCTTTCTTT

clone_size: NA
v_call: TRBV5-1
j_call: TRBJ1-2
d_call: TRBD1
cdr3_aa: CASSWGPGGIANYGYTF
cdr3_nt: TGCGCCAGCAGCTGGGGCCCAGGGGGGATAGCTAACTATGGCTACACCTTC

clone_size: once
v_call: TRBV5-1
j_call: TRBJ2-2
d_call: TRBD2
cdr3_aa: CASSLLHMRERGELFF
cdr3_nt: TGCGCCAGCAGCTTGCTTCATATGCGGGAGAGAGGGGAGCTGTTTTTT

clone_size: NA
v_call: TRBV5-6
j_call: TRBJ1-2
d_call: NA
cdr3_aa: CASSMAMGGGYGYTF
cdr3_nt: TGTGCCAGCAGCATGGCGATGGGGGGCGGATATGGCTACACCTTC

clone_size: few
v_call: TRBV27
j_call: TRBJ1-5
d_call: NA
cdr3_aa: CASSDNGNQPQHF
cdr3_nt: TGTGCCAGCAGTGATAACGGCAATCAGCCCCAGCATTTT

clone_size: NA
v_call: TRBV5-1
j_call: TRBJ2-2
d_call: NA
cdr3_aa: CASKPVDTNTGELFF
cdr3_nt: TGCGCCAGCAAGCCAGTTGACACGAACACCGGGGAGCTGTTTTTT

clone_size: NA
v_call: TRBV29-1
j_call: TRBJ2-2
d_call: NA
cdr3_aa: CSGLGAGRELFF
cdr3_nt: TGCAGCGGCCTGGGCGCAGGGAGGGAGCTGTTTTTT

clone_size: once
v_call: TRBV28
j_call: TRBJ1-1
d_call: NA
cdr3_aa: CASRDRLWAFF
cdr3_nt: TGTGCCAGCAGAGACAGATTATGGGCTTTCTTT

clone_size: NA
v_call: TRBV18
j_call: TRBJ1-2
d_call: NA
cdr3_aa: CASSPVGLDYGYTF
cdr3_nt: TGTGCCAGCTCACCGGTGGGGCTCGACTATGGCTACACCTTC

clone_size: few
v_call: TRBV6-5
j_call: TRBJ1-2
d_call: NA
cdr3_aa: CAKHPKGGYGYTF
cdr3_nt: TGTGCCAAACATCCCAAAGGGGGCTATGGCTACACCTTC

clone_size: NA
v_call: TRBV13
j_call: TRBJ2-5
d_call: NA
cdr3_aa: CASSLVRGPYQETQYF
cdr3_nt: TGTGCCAGCAGCTTAGTCAGGGGCCCGTACCAAGAGACCCAGTACTTC

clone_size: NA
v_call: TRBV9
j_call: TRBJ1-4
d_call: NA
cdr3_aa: CASSVTATNEKLFF
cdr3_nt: TGTGCCAGCAGCGTTACAGCAACTAATGAAAAACTGTTTTTT

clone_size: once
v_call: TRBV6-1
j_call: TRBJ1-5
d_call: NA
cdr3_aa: CASSDRGGWQPQHF
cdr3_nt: TGTGCCAGCAGTGACAGGGGAGGTTGGCAGCCCCAGCATTTT

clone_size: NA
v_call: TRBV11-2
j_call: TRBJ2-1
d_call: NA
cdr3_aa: CASSPQARFSYNEQFF
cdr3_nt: TGTGCCAGCAGCCCCCAGGCTAGGTTCTCCTACAATGAGCAGTTCTTC

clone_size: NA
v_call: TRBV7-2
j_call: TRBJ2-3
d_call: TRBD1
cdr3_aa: CASSLVHRGTDTQYF
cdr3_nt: TGTGCCAGCAGCTTAGTCCACAGGGGAACCGATACGCAGTATTTT